These T cell receptor beta chains were read from a single sample in a study of blood T cell repertoires in COVID-19. Measured with immunoSEQ multiplex PCR; TCRdb has only the in-frame clones, and not every one. This repertoire shows more than 200,000 clones, about nine tenths found once; its top ten account for more than 1.5%. Sequencing was done on a sample of PBMCs or T cells enriched from blood (not recorded which). These TCRs come from a middle-aged man who had recovered from COVID-19. Both conserved end residues are part of each CDR3. A D gene is named only where the DNA matches it firmly. Not every row has a clone size; where given, it reads once, few, many or a size class.

D,size,J,V,CDR3,DNA
-,-,TRBJ1-2,TRBV10-3,CAISELTGNYGYTF,TGTGCCATCAGTGAATTGACAGGAAACTATGGCTACACCTTC
TRBD2,-,TRBJ2-7,TRBV27,CASSLRGVGYEQYF,TGTGCCAGCAGTTTACGGGGGGTTGGCTACGAGCAGTACTTC
-,-,TRBJ2-2,TRBV12-3/TRBV12-4,CASQRTGELFF,TGTGCCAGCCAGCGTACCGGGGAGCTGTTTTTT
-,-,TRBJ1-4,TRBV7-2,CASSSAPSTNEKLFF,TGTGCCAGCAGCTCCGCGCCATCGACTAATGAAAAACTGTTTTTT
TRBD1,-,TRBJ1-1,TRBV5-1,CASSLGDRANTEAFF,TGCGCCAGCAGCTTGGGCGACAGGGCGAACACTGAAGCTTTCTTT
-,-,TRBJ2-5,TRBV9,CASSVASAETQYF,TGTGCCAGCAGCGTAGCTAGCGCGGAGACCCAGTACTTC
-,once,TRBJ1-1,TRBV2,CASSDRGPTEAFF,TGTGCCAGCAGTGACAGGGGCCCCACTGAAGCTTTCTTT
-,-,TRBJ1-2,TRBV28,CASAGGRYGYTF,TGTGCCAGCGCCGGGGGACGTTATGGCTACACCTTC
-,-,TRBJ1-1,TRBV5-4,CASSLQSLTEAFF,TGTGCCAGCAGCTTGCAGTCGCTCACTGAAGCTTTCTTT
TRBD1,-,TRBJ1-3,TRBV28,CASSFIQGGKNTIYF,TGTGCCAGCAGTTTCATCCAGGGGGGAAAAAACACCATATATTTT
TRBD1,-,TRBJ2-7,TRBV24-1,CATILMGQSIYEQYF,TGTGCCACCATTTTGATGGGACAGTCAATCTACGAGCAGTACTTC
TRBD1,-,TRBJ1-2,TRBV19,CASSIDDPGGDYGYTF,TGTGCCAGTAGCATAGATGATCCAGGGGGCGACTATGGCTACACCTTC
-,-,TRBJ1-1,TRBV29-1,CSVSFGDRNTEAFF,TGCAGCGTTAGTTTTGGAGATAGGAACACTGAAGCTTTCTTT
-,-,TRBJ2-1,TRBV11-3,CASSLDGSSYNEQFF,TGTGCCAGCAGCTTAGATGGGAGCTCCTACAATGAGCAGTTCTTC
TRBD1,-,TRBJ2-7,TRBV28,CASSTGTGGYEQYF,TGTGCCAGCAGCACCGGGACAGGGGGGTACGAGCAGTACTTC
-,-,TRBJ1-5,TRBV18,CASSPLSGGHDSNQPQHF,TGTGCCAGCTCACCACTCAGCGGAGGGCACGACAGCAATCAGCCCCAGCATTTT